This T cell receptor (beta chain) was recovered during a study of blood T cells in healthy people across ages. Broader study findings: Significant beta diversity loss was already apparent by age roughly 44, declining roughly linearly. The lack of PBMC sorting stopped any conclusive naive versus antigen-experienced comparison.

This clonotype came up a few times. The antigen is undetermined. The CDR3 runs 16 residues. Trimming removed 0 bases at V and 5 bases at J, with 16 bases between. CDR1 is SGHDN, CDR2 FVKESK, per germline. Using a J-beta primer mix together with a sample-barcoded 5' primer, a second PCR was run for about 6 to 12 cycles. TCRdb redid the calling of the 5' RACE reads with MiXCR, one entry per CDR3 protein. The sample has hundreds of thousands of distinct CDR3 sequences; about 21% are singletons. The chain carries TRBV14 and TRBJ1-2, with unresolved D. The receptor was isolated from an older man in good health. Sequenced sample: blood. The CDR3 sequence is CASSQDLAGLGYGYTF. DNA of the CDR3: TGTGCCAGCAGCCAAGATTTGGCGGGTTTAGGGTATGGCTACACCTTC.